This T cell receptor beta chain was obtained from a study of identical twins. Whole-study findings and limits: Among out-of-frame alpha sequences shared by twins, low generation probability occurred in excess. Fewer insertions were carried by abundant cord blood beta clonotypes, but none was seen in memory repertoires.

All of the donors were Caucasians in good health. Comments on this clonotype: Antigen: not known.

Each cDNA held unique molecular identifiers, and template switching gave it a universal primer site. TCRdb itself ran the 5' RACE reads through MiXCR, one entry per CDR3 protein. This table holds approximately 490,000 distinct CDR3 sequences, around 20% found once. CDR1 and CDR2 (germline): SQVTM, ANQGSEA. The junction had 9 bases not matched to a gene; V was cut back by 7 bases and J by 3 bases. This CDR3 has 13 amino acids. These data also featured in a second study, about yellow fever vaccine responses in identical twins.

The material sequenced was CD4+ T cells sorted from blood. J is TRBJ2-7 and V is TRBV29-1, with 7 nucleotides matching TRBD2. The sequence was obtained from a woman aged 18-35 years in good health. The CDR3 reads CSAVRGGDYEQYF. Written as DNA, the CDR3 is TGCAGCGCCGTGAGGGGAGGGGACTACGAGCAGTACTTC.